These 7 T cell receptor beta chains originate from one sample sequenced in a study of long-term antiretroviral therapy in people with HIV. Sequencing relied on immunoSEQ assay v3.0, run at survey level. Clones were read by immunoSEQ multiplex PCR, and TCRdb kept only the in-frame ones, dropping some. Among 48,000 or so clones listed, about 80% were seen once. Sequenced here: unsorted PBMCs, sampled 0.8 years after starting antiretroviral therapy. These receptors were taken from a woman younger than 35 with HIV.

This clone was found a few times. This chain connects TRBV27 to TRBJ2-7; weak D call: TRBD2 (5 bases). CDR1 MNHEY and CDR2 SMNVEV come from the germline V gene (reference sequence). With 6 bases removed from V and 3 bases from J, the gap between germline ends came to 24 bases. The CDR3 is made up of 17 amino acids. The CDR3 coding sequence is TGTGCCAGCAGCCCATCTAGCTCCTGGGGTCGGTTCTACGAGCAGTACTTC. Its protein product is CASSPSSSWGRFYEQYF.

This clone was picked up a small number of times. V usage is TRBV11-2 and J usage is TRBJ1-1, with 8 bases that match TRBD1. Germline values: CDR1 SGHAT, CDR2 FQNNGV. The V segment lost 3 bases and the J segment 5 bases; nucleotides outside the gene matches: 11. There are 16 residues in the CDR3. CDR3 amino acids: CASSFLGTGGGTEAFF. In DNA, the CDR3 is TGTGCCAGCAGCTTTCTAGGGACAGGTGGAGGAACTGAAGCTTTCTTT.

The chain carries TRBV5-1 and TRBJ2-5, with a tentative D call TRBD2 (6 bases). This CDR3 is built from 14 residues. The germline CDR1 and CDR2 sequences are SGHRS and YFSETQ. The germline V and J ends were trimmed by 7 bases and 5 bases, with 18 bases remaining between them. The CDR3 DNA is TGCGCCAGCTACGGGGACGGGAGTTGGGAGACCCAGTACTTC. Protein product: CASYGDGSWETQYF. Supplemented by reference TRBV5-1 and TRBJ2-5, the full variable domain reads KAGVTQTPRYLIKTRGQQVTLSCSPISGHRSVSWYQQTPGQGLQFLFEYFSETQRNKGNFPGRFSGRQFSNSRSEMNVSTLELGDSALYLCASYGDGSWETQYFGPGTRLLVL.

The rearrangement links TRBV5-6 to TRBJ2-7, with D perhaps TRBD1 (6 bases). The CDR3 has 16 residues. CDR1 and CDR2 from the germline V gene are SGHDT and YYEEEE. Deletions cut 2 bases from V and 3 bases from J, with 18 bases between. CDR3 coding DNA: TGTGCCAGCAGCTTTGTCGGACAGAGTTTGATCTACGAGCAGTACTTC. Its protein is CASSFVGQSLIYEQYF.

The V gene is TRBV7-2, the J gene TRBJ2-7; D perhaps matches TRBD2 (5 bases). Trimming removed 3 bases at V and 3 bases at J, with 15 bases between. CDR1 SGHTA and CDR2 FQGNSA come from the germline V gene. The CDR3 extends over 15 amino acids. The CDR3 DNA reads as TGTGCCAGCAGCTTGGGTAGCGCAAGGCTCTACGAGCAGTACTTC. Residues: CASSLGSARLYEQYF. Looking up the rest from reference TRBV7-2 and TRBJ2-7 gives the full variable domain: GAGVSQSPSNKVTEKGKDVELRCDPISGHTALYWYRQSLGQGLEFLIYFQGNSAPDKSGLPSDRFSAERTGGSVSTLTIQRTQQEDSAVYLCASSLGSARLYEQYFGPGTRLTVT.

The J gene is TRBJ2-1, the V gene TRBV11-1; D gene ambiguous. CDR1 SGHAT and CDR2 FQDESV come from the germline V gene (reference sequence). This CDR3 has 13 amino acids. Trimming removed 5 bases at V and 3 bases at J, with 8 bases between. The DNA of the CDR3 is TGTGCCAGCAGCACGGGCTTCTACAATGAGCAGTTCTTC. The encoded protein is CASSTGFYNEQFF.

The J gene is TRBJ2-6, the V gene TRBV7-9, with D uncertain. CDR3 length: 13 residues. Between the trimmed V and J ends, which lost 6 bases and 1 base, there was a span of 4 bases. Germline CDR1 is SEHNR and CDR2 is FQNEAQ (reference sequence). CDR3 amino acids: CASRESGANVLTF. For the CDR3, the DNA is TGTGCCAGCAGGGAATCTGGGGCCAACGTCCTGACTTTC.